This T cell receptor beta chain emerged from a study of memory CD8 T cells in hepatitis C reinfection (dated by TCRdb to the late 2010s). Context from the whole study: Two consecutive HCV infections were spontaneously resolved by three donors, whereas a primary infection was cleared by two donors who then became chronically infected after reinfection. Four to six reinfection cases with stored pre-reinfection samples were identified between the late 2000s and the early 2010s. The peak reinfection time point was selected on the basis of previously published longitudinal tetramer+ CD8 T cell frequency data. Peak reinfection samples were obtained 3 to 8 weeks after detection of reinfection. Participants who had resolved a prior HCV infection were followed every 3 months in the reinfection study. HCV reinfection was defined as a positive HCV RNA test following two negative tests taken at least 60 days apart. Across an HCV reinfection episode in four or five donors, the study followed the TCR beta repertoire of virus-specific CD8 T cells over time. The full study reports these points: Because the study included only a few donors, definitive conclusions about public clonotypes linked to secondary clearance could not be reached.

Library preparation was by the immunoSEQ multiplex PCR assay. Genomic DNA was extracted from sorted cells, and the TCR beta V, D and J regions were sequenced by Adaptive Biotechnologies' automated high-throughput method. A two-step, bias-controlled multiplex PCR was used to amplify CDR3 regions. Amplified TCR beta libraries were sequenced on an Illumina instrument. Per the source publication's procedure: Demultiplexed reads were processed to lower amplification and sequencing bias, and the IMGT database was used to assign CDR3 sequences to gene families. ImmunoSEQ software version 2.0 was used to analyze the repertoire data. Out-of-frame sequences and sequences with stop codons in the CDR3 were removed from clonotype lists. Any clonotype with a frequency under 0.01% was left out, since that frequency corresponded to less than one cell. Richness was calculated by dividing observed richness by the number of input cells, and evenness was calculated by dividing Shannon entropy by the log of observed richness. To measure repertoire diversity and how similar the repertoire was between time points, Simpson diversity and Morisita-Horn overlap indices were applied. Clonotypes were categorized as dominant (>1%), sub-dominant (0.5-0.99%), low abundance (0.1-0.49%) or lowest abundance (<0.1%). For the germline index, total nucleotide additions were subtracted from total CDR3 length, and that difference was then divided by total CDR3 length. The immuneACCESS repertoire file appears here via TCRdb, limited to in-frame rearrangements. These files lack a portion of the clones; in checked studies, under half of the deficit traces to unresolved V genes, and the cause of the others is not known. V and J calls and clone size follow that table, whereas D and trimming were derived from the DNA. This sample is represented by tens of thousands of clones; over 75% of them were singletons. The top ten clonotypes cover around 1.2% of the sample.

V lost 0 bases and J lost 14 bases, and the count of bases not matched to a germline gene is 5. The CDR3 contains 13 residues, cysteine and phenylalanine counted. The read is trimmed to its CDR3 DNA, 39 bases read in frame from base 1. CDR1 SGDLS and CDR2 YYNGEE were looked up in the germline V gene. In the case of this clone: The antigen this receptor binds is unknown. Base qualities are missing; no much larger clone stands one base away.

This specimen's time point label, interpreted: peak reinfection, 3 to 8 weeks after reinfection detection. The sorted cells were sequenced directly ex vivo, without any in vitro expansion ahead of TCR sequencing. Donors were people who inject drugs enrolled in the Montreal Acute Hepatitis C Cohort Study (HEPCO) in Canada. Total naive CD8 T cells, sorted as viable CD3+ CD8+ CD45RO-, came from a couple of donors at all three reinfection time points as controls. Before sorting, cryopreserved peripheral blood mononuclear cells were thawed and CD8 T cells were purified from those thawed cells. Negative selection with the MACS CD8+ T cell Isolation Kit was used to enrich CD8 T cells. A BD FACSAria II sorter with FACSDiva software was used for cell sorting, and FlowJo was used for data analysis.

This sequence originates from a man aged 18 to 35 with hepatitis C virus infection. Material for sequencing was naive CD8+ T cells sorted from blood. This specimen's cell subset or site label, per the study, means: total naive CD8+CD45RO- T cells. The V and J segments used are TRBV9 and TRBJ2-1, with 10 bases aligning to TRBD2. The nucleotide sequence is TGTGCCAGCAGCGTAGAACTAGCGGGGACCGAGTTCTTC. It is translated as CASSVELAGTEFF. The reference TRBV9 and TRBJ2-1 proteins fill in what lies around the CDR3, so the full variable domain reads DSGVTQTPKHLITATGQRVTLRCSPRSGDLSVYWYQQSLDQGLQFLIQYYNGEERAKGNILERFSAQQFPDLHSELNLSSLELGDSALYFCASSVELAGTEFFGPGTRLTVL.